A selection of T cell receptor beta chains follows, all from one sample in a study of blood T cell repertoires in COVID-19. Measured with immunoSEQ multiplex PCR; TCRdb has only the in-frame clones, and not every one. The table records about 70,000 clones, approximately 83% of them present only once. Specimen: peripheral blood. The receptors were sampled from a young man with COVID-19, enrolled during active disease. CDR3s include the opening cysteine and the closing phenylalanine or tryptophan. The D gene is left open where the match is weak. Clone size is shown for a subset of rows, as once, few, many or a class of expanded clone.

d_gene: TRBD2; v_gene: TRBV7-2; j_gene: TRBJ2-7; abundance: -; CDR3aa: CASSLAQSGSYEQYF; CDR3nt: TGTGCCAGCAGCTTAGCGCAGAGCGGGAGTTACGAGCAGTACTTC
d_gene: TRBD2; v_gene: TRBV9; j_gene: TRBJ2-3; abundance: -; CDR3aa: CASSASGSTDTQYF; CDR3nt: TGTGCCAGCAGCGCTAGCGGTAGCACAGATACGCAGTATTTT
d_gene: TRBD1; v_gene: TRBV19; j_gene: TRBJ1-5; abundance: once; CDR3aa: CASTDRGIQPQHF; CDR3nt: TGTGCCAGTACCGACAGGGGTATTCAGCCCCAGCATTTT
d_gene: -; v_gene: TRBV15; j_gene: TRBJ2-5; abundance: once; CDR3aa: CATSRMTGTGETQYF; CDR3nt: TGTGCCACCAGCCGAATGACAGGGACTGGAGAGACCCAGTACTTC
d_gene: TRBD1; v_gene: TRBV6-5; j_gene: TRBJ1-1; abundance: -; CDR3aa: CASGRDRGGTEAFF; CDR3nt: TGTGCCAGCGGACGGGACAGGGGTGGAACTGAAGCTTTCTTT
d_gene: TRBD1; v_gene: TRBV6-5; j_gene: TRBJ1-3; abundance: -; CDR3aa: CASSRTGGTGNTIYF; CDR3nt: TGTGCCAGCAGCCGGACAGGGGGCACTGGAAACACCATATATTTT
d_gene: -; v_gene: TRBV6-2/TRBV6-3; j_gene: TRBJ2-1; abundance: -; CDR3aa: CASSYRVRPYNEQFF; CDR3nt: TGTGCCAGCAGTTACCGGGTAAGACCTTACAATGAGCAGTTCTTC
d_gene: -; v_gene: TRBV10-1; j_gene: TRBJ2-1; abundance: -; CDR3aa: CASSMDRYNEQFF; CDR3nt: TGCGCCAGCAGTATGGACAGATACAATGAGCAGTTCTTC
d_gene: -; v_gene: TRBV10-3; j_gene: TRBJ1-4; abundance: -; CDR3aa: CAIKGETNEKLFF; CDR3nt: TGTGCCATCAAAGGGGAAACTAATGAAAAACTGTTTTTT
d_gene: TRBD1; v_gene: TRBV2; j_gene: TRBJ1-1; abundance: -; CDR3aa: CASRTGGVPEAFF; CDR3nt: TGTGCCAGCAGGACAGGGGGGGTCCCTGAAGCTTTCTTT
d_gene: -; v_gene: TRBV7-9; j_gene: TRBJ1-2; abundance: -; CDR3aa: CASSLVPGELGGYTF; CDR3nt: TGTGCCAGCAGCTTAGTTCCAGGGGAGCTTGGAGGCTACACCTTC
d_gene: -; v_gene: TRBV24-1; j_gene: TRBJ1-5; abundance: -; CDR3aa: CATSDWTSYQPQHF; CDR3nt: TGTGCCACCAGTGACTGGACATCCTATCAGCCCCAGCATTTT
d_gene: TRBD1; v_gene: TRBV6-1; j_gene: TRBJ2-6; abundance: -; CDR3aa: CASSERTGHGANVLTF; CDR3nt: TGTGCCAGCAGTGAGAGGACAGGGCATGGGGCCAACGTCCTGACTTTC
d_gene: TRBD2; v_gene: TRBV5-4; j_gene: TRBJ2-3; abundance: -; CDR3aa: CASSQGPGLAGDTQYF; CDR3nt: TGTGCCAGCAGCCAAGGACCGGGACTAGCGGGAGATACGCAGTATTTT
d_gene: -; v_gene: TRBV2; j_gene: TRBJ2-5; abundance: -; CDR3aa: CASSDSRGRAETQYF; CDR3nt: TGTGCCAGCAGTGACAGTAGGGGGAGAGCGGAGACCCAGTACTTC
d_gene: -; v_gene: TRBV6-5; j_gene: TRBJ1-4; abundance: -; CDR3aa: CASSLQGTTNEKLFF; CDR3nt: TGTGCCAGCAGTCTCCAGGGGACAACTAATGAAAAACTGTTTTTT
d_gene: -; v_gene: TRBV5-8; j_gene: TRBJ2-4; abundance: -; CDR3aa: CASSLGVSIIAKNIQYF; CDR3nt: TGTGCCAGCAGCTTGGGTGTGTCTATAATAGCCAAAAACATTCAGTACTTC
d_gene: -; v_gene: TRBV25-1; j_gene: TRBJ2-7; abundance: -; CDR3aa: CASSEPGISYEQYF; CDR3nt: TGTGCCAGCAGTGAACCAGGAATCTCCTACGAGCAGTACTTC
d_gene: -; v_gene: TRBV29-1; j_gene: TRBJ2-5; abundance: -; CDR3aa: CSVVPGETQYF; CDR3nt: TGCAGCGTTGTTCCGGGAGAGACCCAGTACTTC
d_gene: -; v_gene: TRBV10-3; j_gene: TRBJ2-7; abundance: few; CDR3aa: CAISGQDWWQYF; CDR3nt: TGTGCCATCAGTGGCCAGGACTGGTGGCAGTACTTC
d_gene: TRBD1; v_gene: TRBV19; j_gene: TRBJ1-2; abundance: few; CDR3aa: CASSISDRDGYTF; CDR3nt: TGTGCCAGTAGTATATCGGACAGGGATGGCTACACCTTC
d_gene: TRBD1; v_gene: TRBV4-1; j_gene: TRBJ2-3; abundance: -; CDR3aa: CASSQGGDRAMSFSDTQYF; CDR3nt: TGCGCCAGCAGCCAGGGCGGGGACAGGGCTATGAGCTTTTCAGATACGCAGTATTTT
d_gene: -; v_gene: TRBV19; j_gene: TRBJ1-1; abundance: few; CDR3aa: CASADRLNTEAFF; CDR3nt: TGTGCCAGTGCGGACAGACTGAACACTGAAGCTTTCTTT
d_gene: -; v_gene: TRBV5-5; j_gene: TRBJ1-5; abundance: few; CDR3aa: CASSPEGGALRNQPQHF; CDR3nt: TGTGCCAGCAGCCCCGAGGGGGGGGCCTTACGCAATCAGCCCCAGCATTTT
d_gene: TRBD2; v_gene: TRBV2; j_gene: TRBJ2-5; abundance: -; CDR3aa: CASRAGLETQYF; CDR3nt: TGTGCCAGCAGAGCGGGGCTAGAGACCCAGTACTTC
d_gene: TRBD1; v_gene: TRBV6-2/TRBV6-3; j_gene: TRBJ1-5; abundance: once; CDR3aa: CASSGTGNNQPQHF; CDR3nt: TGTGCCAGCAGTGGGACAGGGAACAATCAGCCCCAGCATTTT
d_gene: TRBD2; v_gene: TRBV4-2; j_gene: TRBJ2-1; abundance: once; CDR3aa: CASSQTSGSNEQFF; CDR3nt: TGTGCCAGCAGCCAGACTAGCGGGAGCAATGAGCAGTTCTTC
d_gene: -; v_gene: TRBV11-2; j_gene: TRBJ2-1; abundance: -; CDR3aa: CASSLDLSSNEQFF; CDR3nt: TGTGCCAGCAGCTTAGATCTGTCGAGCAATGAGCAGTTCTTC
d_gene: TRBD2; v_gene: TRBV9; j_gene: TRBJ2-1; abundance: -; CDR3aa: CASSAGLAGGNEQFF; CDR3nt: TGTGCCAGCAGCGCGGGACTAGCGGGAGGAAATGAGCAGTTCTTC
d_gene: TRBD1; v_gene: TRBV10-3; j_gene: TRBJ2-7; abundance: -; CDR3aa: CAISEGRTGGSYEQYF; CDR3nt: TGTGCCATCAGTGAAGGGCGGACAGGGGGCTCCTACGAGCAGTACTTC
d_gene: -; v_gene: TRBV27; j_gene: TRBJ2-2; abundance: -; CDR3aa: CASSLLGGTRNTGELFF; CDR3nt: TGTGCCAGCAGTTTACTCGGCGGGACGAGGAACACCGGGGAGCTGTTTTTT
d_gene: -; v_gene: TRBV7-2; j_gene: TRBJ1-2; abundance: once; CDR3aa: CASSLNRDDSIIYGYTF; CDR3nt: TGTGCCAGCAGCTTAAACAGGGACGATAGTATCATCTATGGCTACACCTTC
d_gene: TRBD1; v_gene: TRBV4-1; j_gene: TRBJ1-2; abundance: -; CDR3aa: CASSQAQGFGYTF; CDR3nt: TGCGCCAGCAGCCAAGCACAGGGGTTTGGCTACACCTTC
d_gene: -; v_gene: TRBV7-2; j_gene: TRBJ2-7; abundance: -; CDR3aa: CASSLASGALSYEQYF; CDR3nt: TGTGCCAGCAGCTTAGCGTCGGGAGCTCTCTCCTACGAGCAGTACTTC
d_gene: TRBD1; v_gene: TRBV29-1; j_gene: TRBJ1-3; abundance: -; CDR3aa: CSFTRDRDYSGNTIYF; CDR3nt: TGCAGCTTTACCCGGGACAGGGATTACTCTGGAAACACCATATATTTT
d_gene: -; v_gene: TRBV5-1; j_gene: TRBJ2-7; abundance: -; CDR3aa: CASSSGYVGSYEQYF; CDR3nt: TGCGCCAGCAGCTCAGGATACGTAGGGAGTTACGAGCAGTACTTC
d_gene: TRBD1; v_gene: TRBV19; j_gene: TRBJ1-2; abundance: -; CDR3aa: CASSISLGTGDYGYTF; CDR3nt: TGTGCCAGTAGTATTTCCTTGGGGACAGGGGACTATGGCTACACCTTC
d_gene: TRBD1; v_gene: TRBV5-5; j_gene: TRBJ2-3; abundance: once; CDR3aa: CASSGTGGVSDTQYF; CDR3nt: TGTGCCAGCAGCGGAACAGGGGGAGTCTCAGATACGCAGTATTTT
d_gene: TRBD2; v_gene: TRBV11-2; j_gene: TRBJ2-3; abundance: -; CDR3aa: CASSLGRAGGPADTQYF; CDR3nt: TGTGCCAGCAGCTTAGGAAGGGCGGGAGGGCCCGCAGATACGCAGTATTTT
d_gene: TRBD1; v_gene: TRBV11-2; j_gene: TRBJ2-7; abundance: many; CDR3aa: CASSLRIQGARYEQYF; CDR3nt: TGTGCCAGCAGCTTGCGTATCCAGGGGGCGCGGTACGAGCAGTACTTC
d_gene: -; v_gene: TRBV21-1; j_gene: TRBJ1-3; abundance: -; CDR3aa: CASSDRRSSGNTIYF; CDR3nt: TGTGCCAGCAGCGACAGGAGAAGCTCTGGAAACACCATATATTTT
d_gene: -; v_gene: TRBV2; j_gene: TRBJ1-1; abundance: -; CDR3aa: CASSEEGVAEAFF; CDR3nt: TGTGCCAGCAGTGAAGAGGGGGTCGCTGAAGCTTTCTTT
d_gene: -; v_gene: TRBV27; j_gene: TRBJ1-5; abundance: -; CDR3aa: CASSSQASNQPQHF; CDR3nt: TGTGCCAGCAGTTCCCAGGCCTCCAATCAGCCCCAGCATTTT
d_gene: -; v_gene: TRBV30; j_gene: TRBJ1-2; abundance: once; CDR3aa: CAWSVAGVYYGYTF; CDR3nt: TGTGCCTGGAGTGTAGCGGGGGTGTACTATGGCTACACCTTC
d_gene: -; v_gene: TRBV14; j_gene: TRBJ2-7; abundance: once; CDR3aa: CASRALDSNEQYF; CDR3nt: TGTGCCAGCAGAGCATTGGACAGTAACGAGCAGTACTTC